This T cell receptor beta chain is from a study of shared clonotypes between healthy human individuals. Study conclusions and caveats: Only a few donors were included, so the genetic and exposure-history diversity represented was limited. The naive CD4 repertoires of a few donors were compared, and about 5% of clonotypes were shared.

V lost 1 base to trimming and J lost 12 bases, with 19 bases between them. Germline V lookup: CDR1 SGHAT, CDR2 FQNNGV. The CDR3 extends over 15 amino acids. The study ran the assay at deep level. Using immunoSEQ multiplex PCR, the repertoire was profiled, and TCRdb retains in-frame clones only, with some absent. The sample has over 2 million clones; under 95% are singletons. The table lists this clone with a count of one. Its antigen is undetermined. The source of this sequence is a man aged 18 to 35 in good health. Some clones in this sample may be carry-over from other donors' samples. Sequencing was carried out using naive CD4+ T cells from PBMCs. Specified subset: CD45RA+ positively selected. J is TRBJ1-3 and V is TRBV11-2; D remains unclear. CDR3 residues: CASSLGSRLGGNIYF. The CDR3 DNA sequence: TGTGCCAGCAGCTTAGGATCTCGGCTGGGCGGAAACATATATTTT. Based on the CDR3 plus reference TRBV11-2 and TRBJ1-3, the full variable domain is EAGVAQSPRYKIIEKRQSVAFWCNPISGHATLYWYQQILGQGPKLLIQFQNNGVVDDSQLPKDRFSAERLKGVDSTLKIQPAKLEDSAVYLCASSLGSRLGGNIYFGEGSWLTVV.